These 21 T cell receptor delta chains came from one sample sequenced in a study of gamma-delta T cells after stem cell transplantation (dated by TCRdb to the mid-2010s). The library was made by RT-PCR. The instrument was an Illumina MiSeq. TCRdb reran clone calling on the public reads with CATT; rows sharing one DNA sequence were then combined. Here the sample has about 590 delta-chain clones; about 9% occur a single time. The ten biggest clones cover 55% to 65% of the sample. What was sequenced was gamma-delta T cells. These TCRs come from a human donor. It is not recorded whose cells these are; they may come from a transplant donor.

This clone has only a few counts. TCRdb assigns this DNA the protein of a much larger clone, which departs from its translation at residue 4; this likely reflects a read error, and the protein shown comes from translating the DNA. J is TRDJ2 and V is TRDV1; 8 bases match TRDD3. The junction had 9 bases not matched to a gene; V was cut back by 8 bases and J by 7 bases. This CDR3 is built from 14 residues. Germline CDR1 reads TSWWSYY; CDR2 reads QGS. The CDR3 DNA reads TGTGCTCTTTGCCGGGGGATAGGAGTAGCACAACTCTTCTTT. Protein sequence: CALCRGIGVAQLFF.

This clone was seen more than once but under ten times. The protein recorded in TCRdb matches a much larger clone and deviates from this DNA's translation at residue 4, suggesting a read error; the protein here is obtained by translating the DNA. The rearrangement joins TRDV1 to TRDJ1; D might be TRDD2 (5 bases). V was pared by 9 bases and J by 1 base, with 24 bases between. The CDR3 covers 17 residues. Germline CDR1 TSWWSYY, CDR2 QGS. The CDR3: CALPPPYSAPSTDKLIF. The CDR3, as DNA: TGTGCTCTCCCCCCACCCTACTCCGCCCCTAGCACCGATAAACTCATCTTT.

This CDR3 reads CACDTGRKVDSTDKLIF. CDR3 coding DNA: TGTGCCTGTGACACCGGTCGTAAGGTGGATTCCACCGATAAACTCATCTTT. The chain has TRDV2 and TRDJ1; D ambiguous. TCRdb offers no J gene call, so here the DNA was matched to germline to obtain one. This CDR3 comprises 17 residues. From germline, CDR1 is GEAIGNYY and CDR2 EKD. Trimming shortened V by 0 bases and J by 1 base, and 17 bases separated the two germline ends.

Regarding this clone: Other DNA variants within this sample encode the same CDR3. The chain carries TRDV1 and TRDJ1; 9 bases map to TRDD3. This CDR3 contains 22 residues. The V and J ends lost 2 bases and 2 bases, in that order; junction bases with no gene match: 24. CDR1 is TSWWSYY, CDR2 QGS, per germline. CDR3 residues: CALGESYRYWGTDFKGTDKLIF. CDR3 nucleotide sequence: TGTGCTCTTGGGGAATCCTACCGTTACTGGGGGACTGACTTTAAGGGAACCGATAAACTCATCTTT.

As regards this clone: With only one base between it and a far larger clone, this is likely a read error. The sample holds other DNA sequences that translate to the same CDR3. This chain uses TRDV2 with TRDJ1, with 13 bases fitting TRDD3. Germline CDR1 reads GEAIGNYY; CDR2 reads EKD. The CDR3 spans 18 residues. Trimming at V came to 7 bases and at J to 3 bases, leaving 16 bases not matched to a gene. The chain's CDR3 is CACDSLQTGGYAPDKLIF. The DNA for the CDR3 is TGTGCCTGCGATAGCCTTCAAACTGGGGGATACGCTCCCGATAAACTCATCTTT.

In the case of this clone: A read error is the likely source, as a far larger clone sits one nucleotide away. The chain couples TRDV2 to TRDJ1, with 8 bases identical to TRDD3. Germline-derived CDR1 and CDR2 are GEAIGNYY and EKD. V trimming: 0 bases; J trimming: 4 bases; junction bases outside the gene matches: 24. This CDR3 is 21 amino acids long. The CDR3 sequence is CACDTVPGGTSLYQGVDKLIF. The CDR3 DNA reads TGTGCCTGTGACACCGTGCCTGGGGGAACTTCCCTCTACCAGGGAGTCGATAAACTCATCTTT.

Notes on this clone: A single base is all that separates this from a far larger clone, so a read error is likely. The chain couples TRAV29/DV5 to TRDJ1, with TRDD3 matching over 11 bases. Since TCRdb gives no J gene, matching the DNA to germline was used here to assign it. In germline, CDR1 is NSMFDY, CDR2 ISSIKDK. There are 20 residues in the CDR3. CDR3 in amino acids: CAASARAGGYLPRYTDKLIF. In DNA form, the CDR3 reads TGTGCAGCGAGCGCGCGGGCTGGGGGATACTTGCCAAGGTACACCGATAAACTCATCTTT.

About this clone itself: One junction end disagrees with the germline gene, perhaps due to a read error. J is TRDJ1 and V is TRDV2; 7 positions match TRDD3. The CDR3 runs 20 residues. In germline, CDR1 is GEAIGNYY, CDR2 EKD. The CDR3 nucleotides are TGTGCCTGTGACCTCCTCTCCACTCCCATACGGTGGGATACAGCCGATACACTCATCTTT. Amino acids: CACDLLSTPIRWDTADTLIF.

This clone occurred a few times. This could be a read error, since a much larger clone is one nucleotide away. For the CDR3, the DNA is TGTGCCTGTGACACCCTTACTGGGGGATACCGCCAGGAGGGCACCGATAAACTCATCTTT. It encodes CACDTLTGGYRQEGTDKLIF. The V and J genes are TRDV2 and TRDJ1, with 12 bases fitting TRDD3. TCRdb is silent on the J gene; assignment here came from matching the DNA to germline. The trim removed 0 bases at V and 1 base at J, leaving 14 bases unmatched. The CDR3 loop spans 20 amino acids. CDR1 and CDR2 (germline): GEAIGNYY, EKD.

Concerning this clone itself: With only one base between it and a far larger clone, this is likely a read error. Additional DNA sequences in this sample encode the identical CDR3. This chain uses TRAV29/DV5 with TRDJ1; 11 bases fit TRDD3. Looked up from germline, CDR1 is NSMFDY and CDR2 is ISSIKDK. This CDR3 has 27 residues. The CDR3 DNA reads as TGTGCGGCAAGCGAGGTTGGTTTCTATCACCTTCCACCATACTCGATACTGGGGGATATTGTATCCGATAAACTCATCTTT. Amino acid sequence: CAASEVGFYHLPPYSILGDIVSDKLIF. The full variable domain, in which reference TRAV29/DV5 and TRDJ1 provide the parts outside the CDR3, is DQQVKQNSPSLSVQEGRISILNCDYTNSMFDYFLWYKKYPAEGPTFLISISSIKDKNEDGRFTVFLNKSAKHLSLHIVPSQPGDSAVYFCAASEVGFYHLPPYSILGDIVSDKLIFGKGTRVTVEP.

This clone was detected a few times. The protein TCRdb gives is from a much larger clone and does not agree with this DNA's translation at residue 4, likely a read error; the protein shown here comes from the DNA. This rearrangement joins TRDV2 to TRDJ1; TRDD3 matches 13 bases. V shed 4 bases, J shed 3 bases, and the junction held 13 bases outside the gene matches. The CDR3 covers 18 residues. From germline, CDR1 is GEAIGNYY and CDR2 EKD. The CDR3 DNA follows: TGTGCCTGTGAGAGCCTTCAAACTGGGGGATACGCTCCCGATAAACTCATCTTT. Translated, it gives CACESLQTGGYAPDKLIF.

In the case of this clone: This is likely an artifact of a read error, given a far larger clone one base away. Other DNA sequences within the sample encode an identical CDR3. The chain carries TRDV3 and TRDJ1, with D tentatively TRDD3 (6 bases). CDR1 and CDR2 from the germline V gene are TVYSNPD and GDNSRS (reference sequence). The CDR3 totals 18 residues. The chain's CDR3 is CAFPAPVNAWGDTDKLIF. In DNA, the CDR3 is TGCGCCTTTCCCGCCCCGGTCAATGCCTGGGGTGACACCGATAAACTCATCTTT.

This clone is judged large (0.1 to 1%). The V call is TRDV1, the J call TRDJ1; TRDD3 aligns across 12 bases. There are 26 residues in the CDR3. The germline CDR1 and CDR2 sequences are TSWWSYY and QGS. The junction had 29 bases not matched to a gene; V was cut back by 0 bases and J by 0 bases. The CDR3 here is CALGELTSYPMYWGIQVGYYTDKLIF. CDR3 DNA sequence: TGTGCTCTTGGGGAACTGACTTCCTACCCTATGTACTGGGGGATACAAGTCGGATATTACACCGATAAACTCATCTTT.

By its share, this clone is medium-sized. The chain carries TRDV2 and TRDJ1; 10 bases fit TRDD3. After removal of 2 bases from V and 3 bases from J, the junction contained 5 bases not matched to a gene. Germline V CDR1 and CDR2: GEAIGNYY, EKD. The length of the CDR3 is 15 residues. The CDR3 nucleotides are TGTGCCTGTGACATACTGGGGGATGGTCCCGATAAACTCATCTTT. This translates into CACDILGDGPDKLIF.

This clone was observed a handful of times. The TCRdb record carries a much larger clone's protein, which differs from this DNA's translation at residue 22; a read error is the likely cause, and the protein listed here is the DNA translation. The gene calls are TRDV2 and TRDJ1, with TRDD3 matching 11 bases. The CDR3 contains 23 residues. Germline lookup yields CDR1 GEAIGNYY and CDR2 EKD. In DNA, the CDR3 is TGTGCCTGTGACTTGTTACTGGGGGATAATACCCCGAATACCGGGCATTACACCGATAAACTCACCTTT. It translates to CACDLLLGDNTPNTGHYTDKLTF.

This clone is hyperexpanded in the sample. Other DNA variants within this sample encode the same CDR3. V gene TRAV29/DV5 combines with J gene TRDJ1, with 11 bases aligning to TRDD3. This CDR3 spans 27 amino acids. Germline CDR1 is NSMFDY and CDR2 is ISSIKDK. The junction had 40 bases not matched to a gene; V was cut back by 0 bases and J by 3 bases. CDR3 nucleotide sequence: TGTGCAGCAAGCGAGGTTGGTTTCTATCACCTTCCACCATACTCGATACTGGGGGATATTGTATCCGATAAACTCATCTTT. This codes for CAASEVGFYHLPPYSILGDIVSDKLIF.

This clone has a handful of counts. A read error may produce the germline difference seen at one junction end. The chain uses TRDV2 and TRDJ1; no definite D call. Germline lookup yields CDR1 GEAIGNYY and CDR2 EKD. The length of the CDR3 is 15 residues. The CDR3 reads CACDSLVGSTDNLIF. The CDR3 DNA reads as TGTGCCTGTGACTCCCTCGTAGGGAGTACCGATAACCTCATCTTT.

Sample share makes this clone medium-sized. The same CDR3 is also encoded by other DNA sequences in this sample. In nucleotides, the CDR3 is TGTGCAGCAGGACCCGCATCTTTCCTTCGCTGGGGGATACGGATTCACGATAAACTCATCTTT. This sequence encodes CAAGPASFLRWGIRIHDKLIF. The J gene is TRDJ1, the V gene TRAV29/DV5; 12 bases map to TRDD3. Germline CDR1 NSMFDY, CDR2 ISSIKDK. The CDR3 runs 21 residues. V lost 4 bases to trimming and J lost 4 bases; unmatched junction nucleotides: 26. The variable domain in full, completed from reference TRAV29/DV5 and TRDJ1, reads DQQVKQNSPSLSVQEGRISILNCDYTNSMFDYFLWYKKYPAEGPTFLISISSIKDKNEDGRFTVFLNKSAKHLSLHIVPSQPGDSAVYFCAAGPASFLRWGIRIHDKLIFGKGTRVTVEP.

This clone was counted a few times. A much larger clone lies one base from this, so it may be a read error. This sample includes further DNA sequences coding for the same CDR3. The chain is built from TRDV2 and TRDJ1; 8 bases map to TRDD3. The CDR3 extends over 21 amino acids. Losses at the gene ends were 3 bases for V and 2 bases for J; bases not matched to a gene: 25. Looked up from germline, CDR1 is GEAIGNYY and CDR2 is EKD. The CDR3 protein is CACDPLPSPLGDSLDTDKLIF. The CDR3 DNA follows: TGTGCCTGTGACCCCTTACCTAGTCCCTTGGGGGATTCCCTGGATACCGATAAACTCATCTTT.

The chain links TRDV2 to TRDJ1, with 13 positions matching TRDD3. TCRdb is silent on the J gene; assignment here came from matching the DNA to germline. Trimming at V came to 1 base and at J to 3 bases, leaving 16 bases not matched to a gene. This CDR3 has 20 amino acids. Germline assignment: CDR1 GEAIGNYY and CDR2 EKD. The CDR3 here is CACDTGTTGGYATESDKLIF. Here the CDR3 DNA reads TGTGCCTGTGACACGGGAACTACTGGGGGATACGCGACCGAGTCCGATAAACTCATCTTT.

About this clone: A read error likely explains why the TCRdb protein, taken from a much larger clone, differs from this DNA's translation at residue 8; the protein shown is translated from the DNA. V usage is TRDV2 and J usage is TRDJ1, with TRDD3 matching 11 bases. TCRdb gives no J gene; it was assigned here by matching the DNA to germline. The CDR3 contains 18 residues. The V gene's germline CDR1 is GEAIGNYY and CDR2 EKD. The V segment lost 4 bases and the J segment 3 bases; nucleotides outside the gene matches: 15. The CDR3 sequence: CACDSLQIGGYAPDKLIF. The CDR3 DNA reads TGTGCCTGTGATAGCCTTCAAATTGGGGGATACGCTCCCGATAAACTCATCTTT.